The clone carrying this T cell receptor beta chain was seen a single time. As yet, its antigen is unknown. The sample comes from a study of shared clonotypes between healthy human individuals. Study-level information: CD4 naive and memory got three plates each, CD8 naive two, CD8 memory one.

Clones were sequenced by immunoSEQ multiplex PCR, and TCRdb holds only the in-frame ones, with some missing. The table records approximately 2.3 million clones, over 90% of them present only once. Study results and caveats: It was the non-shared clonotypes that had lower generation probabilities than clonotypes shared by all four donors.

Partitioning of CD4+ cells yielded a CD45RA+ naive subset and a CD45RA-negative memory subset. The sequenced material came from naive CD4+ T cells from PBMCs. Subset described: CD45RA+ positively selected. The TCR sequence derives from a man between 18 and 29 years old in good health. Some clones in this sample may be carry-over from other donors' samples.

The DNA for the CDR3 is TGCGCCAGCAGCCTTGGACCGTACTCTGGGGCCAACGTCCTGACTTTC. Translating it yields CASSLGPYSGANVLTF. This rearrangement joins TRBV5-1 to TRBJ2-6; no clear D. Trimming stripped 4 bases from V and 0 bases from J, with 11 bases between. Per the germline V gene, CDR1 is SGHRS and CDR2 is YFSETQ. This CDR3 is 16 amino acids long.